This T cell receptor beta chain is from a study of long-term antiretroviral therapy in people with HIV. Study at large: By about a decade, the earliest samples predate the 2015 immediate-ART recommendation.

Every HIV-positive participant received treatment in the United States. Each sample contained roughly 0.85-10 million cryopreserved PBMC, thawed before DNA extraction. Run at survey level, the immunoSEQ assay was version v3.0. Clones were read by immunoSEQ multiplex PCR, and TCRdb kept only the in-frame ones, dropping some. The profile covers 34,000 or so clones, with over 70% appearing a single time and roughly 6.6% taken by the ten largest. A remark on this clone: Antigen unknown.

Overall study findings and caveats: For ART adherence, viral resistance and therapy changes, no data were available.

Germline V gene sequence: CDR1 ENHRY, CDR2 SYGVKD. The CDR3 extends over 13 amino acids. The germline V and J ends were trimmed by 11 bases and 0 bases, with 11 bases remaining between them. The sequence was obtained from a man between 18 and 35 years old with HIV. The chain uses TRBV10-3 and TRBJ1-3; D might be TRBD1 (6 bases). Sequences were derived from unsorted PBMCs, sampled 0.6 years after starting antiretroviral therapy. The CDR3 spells CAAGGLSGNTIYF. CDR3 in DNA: TGTGCCGCCGGGGGCCTCTCTGGAAACACCATATATTTT.